The sequence of this T cell receptor beta chain was determined in a study of blood T cell repertoires in COVID-19. Germline lookup yields CDR1 SGHAT and CDR2 FQNNGV. The CDR3 spans 15 residues. Deletions cut 5 bases from V and 4 bases from J, with 15 bases between. Original methodology: Reference gene primer amplification in the assay estimated nucleated cell counts. Repertoires were generated with immunoSEQ multiplex PCR, while TCRdb's copy carries only in-frame clones and drops some. The V and J calls and clone size are taken from that table; D and trimming were inferred from the DNA. Counted here are some 200,000 clones, 87% occurring once; the ten biggest clones make up roughly 21%.

The sample consisted of peripheral blood. The chain joins TRBV11-2 to TRBJ1-3, with a tentative D call TRBD1 (6 bases). The TCR comes from a man aged 55-75 years with active or convalescent COVID-19. This CDR3 is CASSPELRGGNTIYF. The CDR3 DNA reads as TGTGCCAGCAGCCCGGAGCTGAGGGGGGGAAACACCATATATTTT.